Presented here are 9 T cell receptor beta chains from one specimen sequenced in a study of cytomegalovirus exposure and HLA in healthy donors. PCR used 60 Vbeta primers and 13 Jbeta primers. Some clones are missing from TCRdb's copy, which holds only in-frame ones; the method was immunoSEQ multiplex PCR. Of around 170,000 clones listed, more than 75% are singletons. Sequences were obtained from PBMCs. The receptor source for this set is a woman aged 50 to 60 in good health and CMV-seropositive.

This sequence joins TRBV15 and TRBJ2-3; a weak D match, TRBD1 (6 bases). The CDR3 totals 17 residues. Trimming removed 2 bases from V and 0 bases from J, with 15 bases in between. The germline CDR1 and CDR2 sequences are LNHNV and YYDKDF (reference sequence). The CDR3 reads CATSRRKDSDSTDTQYF. The CDR3 nucleotides read TGTGCCACCAGCAGAAGGAAGGACAGCGATAGCACAGATACGCAGTATTTT. The variable domain in full, completed from reference TRBV15 and TRBJ2-3, reads DAMVIQNPRYQVTQFGKPVTLSCSQTLNHNVMYWYQQKSSQAPKLLFHYYDKDFNNEADTPDNFQSRRPNTSFCFLDIRSPGLGDTAMYLCATSRRKDSDSTDTQYFGPGTRLTVL.

This sequence joins TRBV5-1 and TRBJ1-6, with unresolved D. Germline assignment: CDR1 SGHRS and CDR2 YFSETQ. The V and J ends lost 0 bases and 8 bases respectively, with 12 bases between them. The CDR3 sequence is 15 residues long. In nucleotides, the CDR3 is TGCGCCAGCAGCTTGGGGCGAGGTAATGATTCACCCCTCCACTTT. Protein product: CASSLGRGNDSPLHF.

V usage is TRBV6-5 and J usage is TRBJ2-7, with 7 bases identical to TRBD1. The CDR3 totals 14 residues. From germline, CDR1 is MNHEY and CDR2 SVGAGI. Unmatched junction bases numbered 6, after V lost 5 bases and J lost 2 bases. This chain's CDR3 is CASSMIRGPYEQYF. CDR3 nucleotide sequence: TGTGCCAGCAGTATGATTAGGGGGCCCTACGAGCAGTACTTC.

The chain carries TRBV9 and TRBJ1-1; D call uncertain. V was trimmed by 3 bases and J by 0 bases, leaving 9 bases between them. CDR3 length: 14 residues. Per germline, CDR1 SGDLS and CDR2 YYNGEE. The DNA of the CDR3 is TGTGCCAGCAGCGCAGACGGAGTGAACACTGAAGCTTTCTTT. Amino acid sequence: CASSADGVNTEAFF.

The rearrangement uses TRBV11-2 and TRBJ1-2; 10 bases line up with TRBD1. Trimming removed 4 bases from V and 8 bases from J; junction bases left unmatched: 10. Germline CDR1 reads SGHAT; CDR2 reads FQNNGV. The CDR3 is 15 amino acids. The CDR3 DNA is TGTGCCAGCAGCTCCCCGGGACAGGGGATGTCGGGCTACACCTTC. It translates to CASSSPGQGMSGYTF.

The CDR3 DNA reads as TGTGCCAGCAGTCCCAGGGGGCCTGAAGCTTTCTTT. It specifies CASSPRGPEAFF. The chain has TRBV27 and TRBJ1-1; 8 nucleotides agree with TRBD1. CDR1 and CDR2 (germline): MNHEY, SMNVEV (reference sequence). Trimming removed 5 bases from V and 6 bases from J; junction bases left unmatched: 2. The length of the CDR3 is 12 residues.

The chain joins TRBV28 to TRBJ1-4, with TRBD1 identical over 9 bases. With V trimmed by 6 bases and J by 6 bases, 5 bases remained unmatched. The CDR3 consists of 14 residues. The germline V gene has CDR1 MDHEN and CDR2 SYDVKM. CDR3 in DNA: TGTGCCAGCAGACGACAGGGGGGTGATGAAAAACTGTTTTTT. Protein: CASRRQGGDEKLFF.

The rearrangement uses TRBV2 and TRBJ2-1, with 10 positions matching TRBD2. CDR3 size: 16 residues. With 6 bases clipped from V and 7 bases from J, the junction kept 12 bases outside the gene matches. The germline V gene has CDR1 SNHLY and CDR2 FYNNEI. In nucleotides, the CDR3 is TGTGCCAGCAGCCCGAGACTAGCGGGTTTCGGGAATGAGCAGTTCTTC. Its protein is CASSPRLAGFGNEQFF.

In its sample, this clone was seen a few times. J is TRBJ1-5 and V is TRBV6-1, with D uncertain. The CDR3 has 14 residues. Germline V gene data show CDR1 as MNHNS and CDR2 as SASEGT. Trimming left V 6 bases short and J 3 bases short, with 12 bases between. The CDR3 bases are TGTGCCAGCAGCCTTCGGGGAGACAATCAGCCCCAGCATTTT. Its protein is CASSLRGDNQPQHF.